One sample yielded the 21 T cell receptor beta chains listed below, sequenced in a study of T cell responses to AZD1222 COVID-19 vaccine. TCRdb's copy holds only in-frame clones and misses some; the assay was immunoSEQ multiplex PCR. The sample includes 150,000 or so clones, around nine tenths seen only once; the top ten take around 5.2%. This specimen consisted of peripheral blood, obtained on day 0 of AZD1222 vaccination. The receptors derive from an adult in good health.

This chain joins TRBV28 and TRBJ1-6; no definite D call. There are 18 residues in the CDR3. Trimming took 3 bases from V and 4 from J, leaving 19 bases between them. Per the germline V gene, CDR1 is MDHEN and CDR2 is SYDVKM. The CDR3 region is CASSLIPQAASYNSPLHF. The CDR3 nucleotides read TGTGCCAGCAGTTTGATCCCTCAGGCAGCCTCGTATAATTCACCCCTCCACTTT. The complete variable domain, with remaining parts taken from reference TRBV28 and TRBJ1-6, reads DVKVTQSSRYLVKRTGEKVFLECVQDMDHENMFWYRQDPGLGLRLIYFSYDVKMKEKGDIPEGYSVSREKKERFSLILESASTNQTSMYLCASSLIPQAASYNSPLHFGNGTRLTVT.

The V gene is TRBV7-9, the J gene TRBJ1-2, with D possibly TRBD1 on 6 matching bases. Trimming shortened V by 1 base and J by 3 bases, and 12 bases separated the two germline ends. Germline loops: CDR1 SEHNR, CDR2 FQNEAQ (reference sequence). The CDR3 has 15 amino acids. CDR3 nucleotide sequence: TGTGCCAGCAGCTTAGGTCAGGGGATTGACTATGGCTACACCTTC. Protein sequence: CASSLGQGIDYGYTF.

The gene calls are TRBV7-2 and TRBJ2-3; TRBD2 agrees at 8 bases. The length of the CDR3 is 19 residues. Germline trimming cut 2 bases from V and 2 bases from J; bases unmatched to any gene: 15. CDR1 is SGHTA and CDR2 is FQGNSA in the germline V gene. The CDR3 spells CASSLIFRGGLKITDTQYF. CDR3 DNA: TGTGCCAGCAGCTTAATTTTCCGGGGGGGACTTAAGATCACAGATACGCAGTATTTT.

DNA of the CDR3: TGTGCCAGCAGTCTGACCGGGACAGGCGCTGAAAAACTGTTTTTT. Its protein product is CASSLTGTGAEKLFF. This chain uses TRBV27 with TRBJ1-4, with 8 bases matching TRBD1. The V gene end was trimmed by 5 bases and the J gene end by 7 bases; junction bases not matched to a gene: 9. The CDR3 length is 15 residues. Looked up from germline, CDR1 is MNHEY and CDR2 is SMNVEV (reference sequence).

The chain's CDR3 is CASSDRQGRTYEQYF. The CDR3 nucleotides read TGTGCCAGCAGCGACCGACAGGGCCGAACCTACGAGCAGTACTTC. J is TRBJ2-7 and V is TRBV7-9, with 7 bases aligning to TRBD1. This CDR3 contains 15 residues. In germline, CDR1 is SEHNR, CDR2 FQNEAQ (reference sequence). V lost 5 bases, J lost 2 bases, and 9 bases stayed unmatched.

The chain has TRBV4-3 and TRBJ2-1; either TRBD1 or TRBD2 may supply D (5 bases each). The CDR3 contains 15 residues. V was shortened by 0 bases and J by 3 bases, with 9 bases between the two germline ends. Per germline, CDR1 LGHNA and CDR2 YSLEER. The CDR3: CASSQDRDGYNEQFF. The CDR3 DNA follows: TGCGCCAGCAGCCAAGATCGGGACGGCTACAATGAGCAGTTCTTC.

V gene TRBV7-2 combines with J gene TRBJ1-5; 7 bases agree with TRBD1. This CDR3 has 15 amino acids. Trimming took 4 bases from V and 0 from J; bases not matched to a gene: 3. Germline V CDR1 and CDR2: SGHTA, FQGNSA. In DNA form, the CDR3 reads TGTGCCAGCAGCTGGAGGACAGGTAGCAATCAGCCCCAGCATTTT. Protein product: CASSWRTGSNQPQHF.

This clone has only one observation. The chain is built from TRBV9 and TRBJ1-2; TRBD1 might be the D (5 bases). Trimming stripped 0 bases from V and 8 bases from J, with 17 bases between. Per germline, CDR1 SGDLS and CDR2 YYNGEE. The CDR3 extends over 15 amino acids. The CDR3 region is CASSVDRGGGSGYTF. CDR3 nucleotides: TGTGCCAGCAGCGTAGATAGAGGTGGGGGTTCGGGCTACACCTTC.

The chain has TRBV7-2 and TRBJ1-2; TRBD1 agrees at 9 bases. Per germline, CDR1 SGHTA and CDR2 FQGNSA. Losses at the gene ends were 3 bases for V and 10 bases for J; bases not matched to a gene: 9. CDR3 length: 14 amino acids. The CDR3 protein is CASSLGQGRLTYTF. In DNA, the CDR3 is TGTGCCAGCAGCTTGGGACAGGGACGTCTCACCTACACCTTC.

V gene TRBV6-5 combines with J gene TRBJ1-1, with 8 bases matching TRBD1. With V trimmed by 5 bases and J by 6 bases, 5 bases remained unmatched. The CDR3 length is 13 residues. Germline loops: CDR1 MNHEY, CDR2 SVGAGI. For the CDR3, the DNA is TGTGCCAGCAGTCCCCAGGGGGCCTCTGAAGCTTTCTTT. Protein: CASSPQGASEAFF.

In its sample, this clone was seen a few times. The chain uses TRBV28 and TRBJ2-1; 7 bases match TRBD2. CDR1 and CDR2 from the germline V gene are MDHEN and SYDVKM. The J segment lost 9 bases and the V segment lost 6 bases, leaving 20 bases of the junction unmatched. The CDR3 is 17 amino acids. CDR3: CASSLGSSGGILGEQFF. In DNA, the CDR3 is TGTGCCAGCAGCCTAGGGAGTTCGGGGGGAATTCTGGGTGAGCAGTTCTTC.

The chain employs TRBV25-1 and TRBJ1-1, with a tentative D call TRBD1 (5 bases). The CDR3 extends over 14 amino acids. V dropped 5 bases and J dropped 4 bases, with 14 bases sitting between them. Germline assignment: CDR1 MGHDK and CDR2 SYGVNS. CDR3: CASSPQGRGTEAFF. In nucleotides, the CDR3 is TGTGCCAGCAGTCCCCAAGGGAGGGGCACTGAAGCTTTCTTT.

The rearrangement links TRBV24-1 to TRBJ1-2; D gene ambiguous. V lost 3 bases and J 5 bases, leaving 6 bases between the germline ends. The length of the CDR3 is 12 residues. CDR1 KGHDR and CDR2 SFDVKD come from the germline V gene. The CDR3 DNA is TGTGCCACCAGTGATCCCGGATATGGCTACACCTTC. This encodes CATSDPGYGYTF.

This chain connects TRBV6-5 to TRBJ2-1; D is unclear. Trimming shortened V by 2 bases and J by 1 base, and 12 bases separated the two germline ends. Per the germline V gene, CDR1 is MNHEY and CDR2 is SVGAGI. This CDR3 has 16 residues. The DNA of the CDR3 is TGTGCCAGCAGTTACCTCCGGTCCGGGTCCTACAATGAGCAGTTCTTC. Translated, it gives CASSYLRSGSYNEQFF.

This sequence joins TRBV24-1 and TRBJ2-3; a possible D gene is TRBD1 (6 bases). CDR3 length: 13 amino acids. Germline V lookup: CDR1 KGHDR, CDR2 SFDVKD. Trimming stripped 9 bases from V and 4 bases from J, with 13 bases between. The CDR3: CATGGAGADTQYF. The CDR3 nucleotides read TGTGCCACCGGGGGCGCCGGGGCAGATACGCAGTATTTT.

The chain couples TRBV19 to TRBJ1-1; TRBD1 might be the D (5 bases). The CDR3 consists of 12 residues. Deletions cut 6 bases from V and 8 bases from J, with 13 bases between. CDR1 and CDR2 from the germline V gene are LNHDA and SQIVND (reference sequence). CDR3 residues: CASRAQGKEAFF. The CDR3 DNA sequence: TGTGCCAGTAGGGCCCAGGGAAAAGAAGCTTTCTTT.

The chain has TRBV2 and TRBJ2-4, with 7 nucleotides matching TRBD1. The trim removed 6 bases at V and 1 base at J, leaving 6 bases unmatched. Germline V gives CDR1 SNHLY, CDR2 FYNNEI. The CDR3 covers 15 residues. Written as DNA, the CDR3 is TGTGCCAGCAGGACGATGACAGGGGCCAAAAACATTCAGTACTTC. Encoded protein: CASRTMTGAKNIQYF.

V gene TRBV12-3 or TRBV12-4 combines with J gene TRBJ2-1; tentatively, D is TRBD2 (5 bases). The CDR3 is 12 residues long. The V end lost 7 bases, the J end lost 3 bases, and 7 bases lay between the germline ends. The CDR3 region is CASIGDYNEQFF. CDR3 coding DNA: TGTGCCAGCATCGGGGACTACAATGAGCAGTTCTTC.

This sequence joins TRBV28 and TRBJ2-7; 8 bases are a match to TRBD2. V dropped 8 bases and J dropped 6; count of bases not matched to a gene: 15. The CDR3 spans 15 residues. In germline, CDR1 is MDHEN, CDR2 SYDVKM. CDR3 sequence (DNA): TGTGCCAGCGGCGTCGGGGGGGCGCGTCTAAGCGAGCAGTACTTC. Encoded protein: CASGVGGARLSEQYF.

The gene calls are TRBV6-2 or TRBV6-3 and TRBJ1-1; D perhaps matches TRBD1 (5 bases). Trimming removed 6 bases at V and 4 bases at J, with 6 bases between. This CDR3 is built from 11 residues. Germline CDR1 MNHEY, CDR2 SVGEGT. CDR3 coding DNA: TGTGCCAGCAGCCAGGGCACTGAAGCTTTCTTT. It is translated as CASSQGTEAFF.

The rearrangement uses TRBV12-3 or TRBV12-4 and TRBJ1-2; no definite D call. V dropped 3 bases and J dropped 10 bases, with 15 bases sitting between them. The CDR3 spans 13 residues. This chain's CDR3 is CASSFSGQVVYTF. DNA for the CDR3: TGTGCCAGCAGTTTTTCGGGCCAGGTTGTCTACACCTTC.